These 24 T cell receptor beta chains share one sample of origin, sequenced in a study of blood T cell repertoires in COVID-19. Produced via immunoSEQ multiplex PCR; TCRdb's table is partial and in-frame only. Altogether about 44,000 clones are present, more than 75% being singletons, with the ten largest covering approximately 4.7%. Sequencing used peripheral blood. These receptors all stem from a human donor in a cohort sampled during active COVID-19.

The CDR3 here is CASSLSAYSATNEKLFF. The CDR3, as DNA: TGTGCCAGCAGCTTGTCCGCGTATAGTGCAACTAATGAAAAACTGTTTTTT. J is TRBJ1-4 and V is TRBV7-9, with D unresolved. From germline, CDR1 is SEHNR and CDR2 FQNEAQ (reference sequence). This CDR3 has 17 residues. V gave up 3 bases and J gave up 0 bases, with 14 bases separating them.

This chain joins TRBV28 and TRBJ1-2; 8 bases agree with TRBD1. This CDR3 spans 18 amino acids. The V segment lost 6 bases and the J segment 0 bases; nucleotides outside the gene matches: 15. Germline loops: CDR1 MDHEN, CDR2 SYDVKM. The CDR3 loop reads CASRKVMGQARSNYGYTF. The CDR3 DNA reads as TGTGCCAGCAGGAAAGTGATGGGACAGGCGAGATCTAACTATGGCTACACCTTC.

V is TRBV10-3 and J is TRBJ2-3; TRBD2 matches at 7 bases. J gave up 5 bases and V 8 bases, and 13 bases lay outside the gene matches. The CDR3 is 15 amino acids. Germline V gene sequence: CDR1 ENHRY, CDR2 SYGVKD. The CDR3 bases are TGTGCCATCTCCACCGGGACTACTTCAGGAGATACGCAGTATTTT. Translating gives CAISTGTTSGDTQYF.

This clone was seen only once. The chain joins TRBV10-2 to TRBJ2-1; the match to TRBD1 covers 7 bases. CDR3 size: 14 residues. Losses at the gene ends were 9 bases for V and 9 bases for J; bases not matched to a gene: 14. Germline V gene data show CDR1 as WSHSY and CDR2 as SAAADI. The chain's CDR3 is CASQETGTVGEQFF. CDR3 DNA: TGCGCCAGTCAAGAAACCGGGACAGTGGGTGAGCAGTTCTTC.

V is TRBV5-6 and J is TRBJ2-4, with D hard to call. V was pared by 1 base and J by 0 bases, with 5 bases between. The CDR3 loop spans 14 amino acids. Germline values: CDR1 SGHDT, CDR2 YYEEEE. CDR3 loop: CASSLTTAKNIQYF. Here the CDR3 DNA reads TGTGCCAGCAGCTTGACAACAGCCAAAAACATTCAGTACTTC.

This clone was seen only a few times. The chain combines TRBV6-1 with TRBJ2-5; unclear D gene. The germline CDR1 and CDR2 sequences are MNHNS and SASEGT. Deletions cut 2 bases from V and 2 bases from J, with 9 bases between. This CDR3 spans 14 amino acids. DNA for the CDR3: TGTGCCAGCAGTGAATCAAACGGTCAAGAGACCCAGTACTTC. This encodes CASSESNGQETQYF.

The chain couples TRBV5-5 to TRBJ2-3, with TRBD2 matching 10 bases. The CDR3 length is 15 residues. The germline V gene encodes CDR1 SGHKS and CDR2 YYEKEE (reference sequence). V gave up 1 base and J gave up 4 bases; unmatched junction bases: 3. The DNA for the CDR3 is TGTGCCAGCAGCTTGACTAGCGGGACCTCAGATACGCAGTATTTT. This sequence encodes CASSLTSGTSDTQYF.

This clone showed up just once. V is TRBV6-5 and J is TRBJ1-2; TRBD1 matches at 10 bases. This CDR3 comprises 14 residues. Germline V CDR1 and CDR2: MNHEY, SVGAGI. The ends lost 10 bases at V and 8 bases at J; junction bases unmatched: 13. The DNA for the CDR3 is TGTGCCACCATACAGGGACAGGGGTCTACCGGCTACACCTTC. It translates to CATIQGQGSTGYTF.

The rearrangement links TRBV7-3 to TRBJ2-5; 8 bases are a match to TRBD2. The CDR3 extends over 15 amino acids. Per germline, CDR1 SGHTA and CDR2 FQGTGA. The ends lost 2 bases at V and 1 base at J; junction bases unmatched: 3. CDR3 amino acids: CASSLSGTSQETQYF. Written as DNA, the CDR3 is TGTGCCAGCAGCTTATCTGGGACTAGCCAAGAGACCCAGTACTTC.

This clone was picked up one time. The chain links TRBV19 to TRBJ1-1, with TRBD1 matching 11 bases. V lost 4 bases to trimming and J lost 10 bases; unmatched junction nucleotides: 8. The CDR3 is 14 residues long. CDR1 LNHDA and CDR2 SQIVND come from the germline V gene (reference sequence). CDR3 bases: TGTGCCAGTAGTAGTAGCGGACAGGGGGCTCGAGCTTTCTTT. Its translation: CASSSSGQGARAFF. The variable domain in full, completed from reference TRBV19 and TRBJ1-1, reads DGGITQSPKYLFRKEGQNVTLSCEQNLNHDAMYWYRQDPGQGLRLIYYSQIVNDFQKGDIAEGYSVSREKKESFPLTVTSAQKNPTAFYLCASSSSGQGARAFFGQGTRLTVV.

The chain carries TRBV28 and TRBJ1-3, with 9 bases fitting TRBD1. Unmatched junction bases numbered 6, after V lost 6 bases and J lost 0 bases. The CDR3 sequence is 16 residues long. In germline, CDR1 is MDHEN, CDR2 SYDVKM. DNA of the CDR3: TGTGCCAGCAGCATAGGGACAGGGATCTCTGGAAACACCATATATTTT. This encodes CASSIGTGISGNTIYF.

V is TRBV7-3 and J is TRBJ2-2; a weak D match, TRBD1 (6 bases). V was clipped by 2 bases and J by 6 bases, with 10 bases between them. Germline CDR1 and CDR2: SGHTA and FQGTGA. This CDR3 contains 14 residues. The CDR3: CASSLQGMAGELFF. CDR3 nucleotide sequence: TGTGCCAGCAGCTTACAGGGGATGGCCGGGGAGCTGTTTTTT.

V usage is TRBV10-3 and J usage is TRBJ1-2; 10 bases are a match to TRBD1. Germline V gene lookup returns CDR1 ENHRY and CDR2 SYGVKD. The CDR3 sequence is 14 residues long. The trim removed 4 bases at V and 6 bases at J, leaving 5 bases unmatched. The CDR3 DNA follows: TGTGCCATCAGTGGTTCGGGACAGGGGAATGGCTACACCTTC. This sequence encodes CAISGSGQGNGYTF.

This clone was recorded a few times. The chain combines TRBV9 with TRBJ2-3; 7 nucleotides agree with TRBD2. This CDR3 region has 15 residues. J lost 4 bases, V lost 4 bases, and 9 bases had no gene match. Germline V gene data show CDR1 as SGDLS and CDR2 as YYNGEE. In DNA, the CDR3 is TGTGCCAGCAGCTTTACGACTAGCTTGGCAGATACGCAGTATTTT. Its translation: CASSFTTSLADTQYF.

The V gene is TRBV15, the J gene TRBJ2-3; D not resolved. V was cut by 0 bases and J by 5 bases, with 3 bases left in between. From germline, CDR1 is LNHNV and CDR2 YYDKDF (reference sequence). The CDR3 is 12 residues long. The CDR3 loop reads CATSRDRDTQYF. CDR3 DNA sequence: TGTGCCACCAGCAGAGATAGAGATACGCAGTATTTT.

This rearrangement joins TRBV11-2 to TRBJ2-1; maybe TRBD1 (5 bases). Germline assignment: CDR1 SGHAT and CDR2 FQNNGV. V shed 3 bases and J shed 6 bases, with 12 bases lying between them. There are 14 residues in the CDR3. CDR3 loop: CASSFQGSINEQFF. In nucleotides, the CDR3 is TGTGCCAGCAGCTTCCAGGGATCAATCAATGAGCAGTTCTTC.

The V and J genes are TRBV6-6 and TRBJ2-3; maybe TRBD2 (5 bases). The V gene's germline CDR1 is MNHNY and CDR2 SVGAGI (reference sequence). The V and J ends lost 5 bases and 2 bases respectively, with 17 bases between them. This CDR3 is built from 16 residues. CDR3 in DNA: TGTGCCAGCAGTCATAGCGAATCTAACCCCACAGATACGCAGTATTTT. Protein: CASSHSESNPTDTQYF.

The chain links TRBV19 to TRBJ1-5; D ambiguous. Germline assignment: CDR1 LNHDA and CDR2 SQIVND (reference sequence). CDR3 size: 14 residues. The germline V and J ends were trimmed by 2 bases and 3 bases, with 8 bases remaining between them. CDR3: CASSIPRYNQPQHF. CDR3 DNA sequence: TGTGCCAGTAGTATACCCAGATACAATCAGCCCCAGCATTTT.

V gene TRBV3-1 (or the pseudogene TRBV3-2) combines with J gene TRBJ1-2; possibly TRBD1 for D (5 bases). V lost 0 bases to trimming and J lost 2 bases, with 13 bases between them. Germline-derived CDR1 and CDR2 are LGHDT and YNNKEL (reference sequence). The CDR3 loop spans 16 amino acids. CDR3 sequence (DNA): TGTGCCAGCAGCCAAGATGTCTTTCCAGGGAACTATGGCTACACCTTC. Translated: CASSQDVFPGNYGYTF.

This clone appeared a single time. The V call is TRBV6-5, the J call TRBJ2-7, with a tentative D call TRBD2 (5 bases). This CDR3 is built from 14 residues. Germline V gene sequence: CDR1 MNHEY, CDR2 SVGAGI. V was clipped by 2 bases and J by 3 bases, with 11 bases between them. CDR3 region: CASSYVKGVYEQYF. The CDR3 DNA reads TGTGCCAGCAGTTACGTTAAGGGAGTCTACGAGCAGTACTTC.

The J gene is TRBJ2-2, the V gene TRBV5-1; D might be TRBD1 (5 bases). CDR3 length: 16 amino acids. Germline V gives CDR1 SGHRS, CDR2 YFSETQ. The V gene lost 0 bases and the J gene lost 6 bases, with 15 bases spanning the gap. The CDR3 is CASSLVGRAVAGELFF. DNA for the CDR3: TGCGCCAGCAGCTTGGTAGGCAGGGCCGTCGCCGGGGAGCTGTTTTTT.

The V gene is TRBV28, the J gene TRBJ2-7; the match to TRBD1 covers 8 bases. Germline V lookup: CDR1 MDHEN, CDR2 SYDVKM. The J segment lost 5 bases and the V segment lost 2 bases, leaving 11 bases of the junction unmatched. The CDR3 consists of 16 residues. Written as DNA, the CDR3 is TGTGCCAGCAGTTTAAGACCGGACAGGGTAGAGGACGAGCAGTACTTC. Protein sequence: CASSLRPDRVEDEQYF. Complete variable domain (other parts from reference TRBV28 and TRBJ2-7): DVKVTQSSRYLVKRTGEKVFLECVQDMDHENMFWYRQDPGLGLRLIYFSYDVKMKEKGDIPEGYSVSREKKERFSLILESASTNQTSMYLCASSLRPDRVEDEQYFGPGTRLTVT.

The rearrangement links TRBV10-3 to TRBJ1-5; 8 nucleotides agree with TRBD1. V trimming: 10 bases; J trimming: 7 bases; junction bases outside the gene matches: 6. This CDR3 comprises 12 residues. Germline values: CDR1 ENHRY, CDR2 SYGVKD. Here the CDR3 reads CATQGASQPQHF. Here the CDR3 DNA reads TGTGCCACCCAGGGGGCGAGCCAGCCCCAGCATTTT.

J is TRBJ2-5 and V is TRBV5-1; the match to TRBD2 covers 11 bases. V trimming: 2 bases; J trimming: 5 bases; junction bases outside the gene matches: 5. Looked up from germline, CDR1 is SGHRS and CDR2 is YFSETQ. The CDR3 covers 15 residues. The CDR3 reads CASSFSGRAGETQYF. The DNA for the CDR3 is TGCGCCAGCAGCTTTAGCGGGAGGGCCGGGGAGACCCAGTACTTC.